A selection of T cell receptor beta chains follows, all from one sample in a study of molecular identifiers for immune sequencing clone quantification. A single record per CDR3 protein comes from TCRdb applying MiXCR to the PCR reads. Of hundreds of thousands of distinct CDR3 sequences in the sample, nearly 20% were seen once. The sequencing input was naive CD8+ T cells from blood, with Jurkat cell RNA spiked in. The receptors here all came from a human donor in good health. Some libraries in this study had Jurkat cell RNA spiked in. CDR3s include the opening cysteine and the closing phenylalanine or tryptophan. D genes are given only for firm matches. Size tells how often a clone was seen (once, few, many) or the class of an expanded clone, and some rows leave it out.

d_call: .; clone_size: few; j_call: TRBJ2-1; v_call: TRBV7-9; cdr3_nt: TGTGCCAGCAGCTCCCGATTGGCAGGGTTAGACTACAATGAGCAGTTCTTC; cdr3_aa: CASSSRLAGLDYNEQFF
d_call: .; clone_size: few; j_call: TRBJ1-2; v_call: TRBV6-2/TRBV6-3; cdr3_nt: TGTGCCAGCAGTTATCACCCGGGGGATGGCTACACCTTC; cdr3_aa: CASSYHPGDGYTF
d_call: TRBD2; clone_size: many; j_call: TRBJ2-3; v_call: TRBV6-6; cdr3_nt: TGTGCCAGCAGTCCAAATACTGCGGGGGGCACAGATACGCAGTATTTT; cdr3_aa: CASSPNTAGGTDTQYF
d_call: .; clone_size: many; j_call: TRBJ1-2; v_call: TRBV9; cdr3_nt: TGTGCCAGCACCGGATATGGCTATGGCTACACCTTC; cdr3_aa: CASTGYGYGYTF
d_call: TRBD1; clone_size: .; j_call: TRBJ2-7; v_call: TRBV10-3; cdr3_nt: TGTGCCATCAGTGAGTACAAACTGGACAGGGGCTCCTACGAGCAGTACTTC; cdr3_aa: CAISEYKLDRGSYEQYF
d_call: TRBD2; clone_size: .; j_call: TRBJ2-7; v_call: TRBV27; cdr3_nt: TGTGCCAGCAGTTACAAAGCGGGAGGGACCTACGAGCAGTACTTC; cdr3_aa: CASSYKAGGTYEQYF
d_call: .; clone_size: many; j_call: TRBJ2-3; v_call: TRBV5-8; cdr3_nt: TGTGCCAGCAGCTTGTCCGTCAGGGGGGTCGCAGATACGCAGTATTTT; cdr3_aa: CASSLSVRGVADTQYF
d_call: .; clone_size: few; j_call: TRBJ1-2; v_call: TRBV29-1; cdr3_nt: TGCAGCGTCGAGGGCGAGGGCGCGAGTTATGGCTACACCTTC; cdr3_aa: CSVEGEGASYGYTF
d_call: TRBD2; clone_size: many; j_call: TRBJ2-2; v_call: TRBV7-9; cdr3_nt: TGTGCCAGCAGCTTCTTACTTGCCAGCGGGAGACCGAACACCGGGGAGCTGTTTTTT; cdr3_aa: CASSFLLASGRPNTGELFF
d_call: TRBD1; clone_size: few; j_call: TRBJ2-7; v_call: TRBV19; cdr3_nt: TGTGCCAGTAGTATGGGACAGCTCTACGAGCAGTACTTC; cdr3_aa: CASSMGQLYEQYF
d_call: .; clone_size: many; j_call: TRBJ2-7; v_call: TRBV19; cdr3_nt: TGTGCCAGTGGTTGGGGGTCCGCCTACGAGCAGTACTTC; cdr3_aa: CASGWGSAYEQYF
d_call: TRBD1; clone_size: many; j_call: TRBJ1-6; v_call: TRBV9; cdr3_nt: TGTGCCAGCAGCGTTAGGGACAGGTGGTATAATTCACCCCTCCACTTT; cdr3_aa: CASSVRDRWYNSPLHF
d_call: .; clone_size: .; j_call: TRBJ2-3; v_call: TRBV6-2/TRBV6-3; cdr3_nt: TGTGCCAGCAGTTATGAGCCCCACGGCACAGATACGCAGTATTTT; cdr3_aa: CASSYEPHGTDTQYF
d_call: TRBD1; clone_size: .; j_call: TRBJ2-7; v_call: TRBV27; cdr3_nt: TGTGCCAGCAGCGGGACAGTGGGGGATTACGAGCAGTACTTC; cdr3_aa: CASSGTVGDYEQYF
d_call: .; clone_size: many; j_call: TRBJ1-5; v_call: TRBV4-2; cdr3_nt: TGTGCCAGCAGCCAAGGGGTCCAGCCCCAGCATTTT; cdr3_aa: CASSQGVQPQHF
d_call: .; clone_size: many; j_call: TRBJ2-7; v_call: TRBV6-2/TRBV6-3; cdr3_nt: TGTGCCAGCAGCCCCGGCAGCAACGCCTACGAGCAGTACTTC; cdr3_aa: CASSPGSNAYEQYF
d_call: TRBD2; clone_size: few; j_call: TRBJ2-7; v_call: TRBV4-3; cdr3_nt: TGCGCCAGCAGCCAAGAAAGACTAGCGGGAGGGCCCTCCTACGAGCAGTACTTC; cdr3_aa: CASSQERLAGGPSYEQYF
d_call: .; clone_size: .; j_call: TRBJ2-2; v_call: TRBV4-3; cdr3_nt: TGCGCCAGCACGACATCAGCGGTAACCGGGGAGCTGTTTTTT; cdr3_aa: CASTTSAVTGELFF
d_call: .; clone_size: many; j_call: TRBJ2-5; v_call: TRBV6-1; cdr3_nt: TGTGCCAGCAGTGAACAACTAGCCTCCCCTGAGACCCAGTACTTC; cdr3_aa: CASSEQLASPETQYF
d_call: TRBD1; clone_size: .; j_call: TRBJ2-1; v_call: TRBV13; cdr3_nt: TGTGCCAGCAGCTCCCCCGATGTGCAGGGGGTTAGTAAGAATGAGCAGTTCTTC; cdr3_aa: CASSSPDVQGVSKNEQFF
d_call: .; clone_size: .; j_call: TRBJ2-1; v_call: TRBV11-3; cdr3_nt: TGTGCCAGCAGCGGGGGGGCCCTTGATGAGCAGTTCTTC; cdr3_aa: CASSGGALDEQFF
d_call: .; clone_size: .; j_call: TRBJ1-2; v_call: TRBV28; cdr3_nt: TGTGCCAGCAGTTTAGCGGGATCTTATGGCTACACCTTC; cdr3_aa: CASSLAGSYGYTF